The next 16 T cell receptor beta chains were all read from a single sample in a study of blood T cell repertoires in COVID-19. TCRdb's copy holds only in-frame clones and misses some; the assay was immunoSEQ multiplex PCR. Among around 120,000 clones listed, under 80% were seen once. The sample taken for sequencing was peripheral blood. All receptors come from a man aged 50 or older with acute or convalescent COVID-19.

Only a few counts were recorded for this clone. The chain uses TRBV5-6 and TRBJ2-1; 7 bases are shared with TRBD1. The germline gives CDR1 SGHDT, CDR2 YYEEEE. This CDR3 region has 15 residues. The V and J ends lost 3 bases and 4 bases, in that order; junction bases with no gene match: 7. The CDR3 reads CASSWTGTDYNEQFF. CDR3 in DNA: TGTGCCAGCAGCTGGACCGGGACAGATTACAATGAGCAGTTCTTC.

The genes are TRBV10-2 and TRBJ2-7; 10 nucleotides line up with TRBD2. This CDR3 is built from 16 residues. Trimming took 6 bases from V and 6 from J; bases not matched to a gene: 14. Germline CDR1 is WSHSY and CDR2 is SAAADI. The CDR3 nucleotides read TGCGCCAGCAGCCTTCAATCCGGGACTAGCGCTATCGAGCAGTACTTC. This gives the protein CASSLQSGTSAIEQYF.

The chain couples TRBV3-1 (or the pseudogene TRBV3-2) to TRBJ1-2; perhaps TRBD1 as D (6 bases). V lost 3 bases and J lost 6, with 20 bases in between. The germline gives CDR1 LGHDT, CDR2 YNNKEL (reference sequence). CDR3 size: 16 residues. The CDR3 loop is CASSQLGYRDNNGYTF. DNA for the CDR3: TGTGCCAGCAGCCAGTTGGGATACCGGGACAACAATGGCTACACCTTC.

The chain employs TRBV7-9 and TRBJ2-6, with 7 bases matching TRBD1. CDR1 SEHNR and CDR2 FQNEAQ come from the germline V gene (reference sequence). The CDR3 runs to 19 residues. V dropped 1 base and J dropped 4; count of bases not matched to a gene: 13. Here the CDR3 reads CASSLGDRVDLRGANVLTF. For the CDR3, the DNA is TGTGCCAGCAGCTTAGGAGACAGGGTTGATCTAAGAGGGGCCAACGTCCTGACTTTC.

This chain connects TRBV24-1 to TRBJ1-4; D possibly corresponds to TRBD1 (6 bases). V lost 0 bases and J lost 13, with 20 bases in between. The CDR3 covers 16 residues. CDR1 and CDR2 from the germline V gene are KGHDR and SFDVKD. CDR3 DNA: TGTGCCACCAGTGATTTGCACAGGGATACTCTGAAAGGACTGTTTTTT. Its translation: CATSDLHRDTLKGLFF.

In regard to this clone: Other DNA sequences in the sample encode the same CDR3. The chain uses TRBV24-1 and TRBJ2-1; tentative D call: TRBD2 (5 bases). CDR1 and CDR2 from the germline V gene are KGHDR and SFDVKD. Trimming took off 4 bases at V and 9 bases at J, with 9 bases between the two ends. CDR3 length: 12 amino acids. The CDR3 here is CATSEEAGEQFF. CDR3 in DNA: TGTGCCACCAGTGAGGAGGCGGGTGAGCAGTTCTTC.

This chain links TRBV6-6 with TRBJ1-1; possible D gene TRBD1, 5 bases. There are 13 residues in the CDR3. CDR1 and CDR2 from the germline V gene are MNHNY and SVGAGI (reference sequence). Trimming cost V 7 bases and J 3 bases, with 12 bases left between them. CDR3 loop: CASIRGIDTEAFF. The CDR3 nucleotides are TGTGCCAGCATTAGGGGAATCGACACTGAAGCTTTCTTT.

The chain links TRBV6-5 to TRBJ2-7, with 8 nucleotides matching TRBD1. Trimming took 5 bases from V and 3 from J; bases not matched to a gene: 6. The CDR3 has 14 amino acids. CDR1 is MNHEY, CDR2 SVGAGI, per germline. CDR3 loop: CASSMRTGNYEQYF. The CDR3 DNA reads as TGTGCCAGCAGTATGAGGACAGGGAACTACGAGCAGTACTTC.

Only a few counts were recorded for this clone. This sequence joins TRBV30 and TRBJ2-5, with D tentatively TRBD2 (6 bases). Germline values: CDR1 GTSNPN, CDR2 SVGIG (reference sequence). Trimming left V 0 bases short and J 0 bases short, with 11 bases between. This CDR3 region has 15 residues. The CDR3 DNA is TGTGCCTGGAGTGTCGGGGGATTGTACCAAGAGACCCAGTACTTC. This sequence encodes CAWSVGGLYQETQYF. The complete variable domain, with remaining parts taken from reference TRBV30 and TRBJ2-5, reads SQTIHQWPATLVQPVGSPLSLECTVEGTSNPNLYWYRQAAGRGLQLLFYSVGIGQISSEVPQNLSASRPQDRQFILSSKKLLLSDSGFYLCAWSVGGLYQETQYFGPGTRLLVL.

This chain uses TRBV2 with TRBJ1-2, with D unclear. The CDR3 contains 10 residues. CDR1 SNHLY and CDR2 FYNNEI come from the germline V gene. V lost 8 bases to trimming and J lost 4 bases, with 5 bases between them. The CDR3 DNA sequence: TGTGCCAGCGAGTTCTATGGCTACACCTTC. This gives the protein CASEFYGYTF.

V is TRBV28 and J is TRBJ2-1; 10 bases map to TRBD2. With V trimmed by 5 bases and J by 3 bases, 7 bases remained unmatched. Germline CDR1 MDHEN, CDR2 SYDVKM. The CDR3 runs 16 residues. In DNA form, the CDR3 reads TGTGCCAGCAGTCACAAGGGACTAGCGATCTACAATGAGCAGTTCTTC. Encoded protein: CASSHKGLAIYNEQFF.

This sequence joins TRBV29-1 and TRBJ1-1; D uncertain. The V end was cut by 7 bases, the J end by 2 bases, with 17 bases between. The CDR3 covers 14 residues. Germline V gene data show CDR1 as SQVTM and CDR2 as ANQGSEA. Written as DNA, the CDR3 is TGCAGCGCCGACTTCAGACTCGGTAACACTGAAGCTTTCTTT. Translating gives CSADFRLGNTEAFF.

This clone is medium-sized in the sample. The CDR3 nucleotides are TGTGCCAGCAGCGTAGGGGGACTAGCGGGGACCTACGAGCAGTACTTC. This encodes CASSVGGLAGTYEQYF. The chain links TRBV9 to TRBJ2-7, with TRBD2 matching 13 bases. Germline CDR1 is SGDLS and CDR2 is YYNGEE. V shed 0 bases and J 2 bases; nucleotides not matched to a gene: 2. The CDR3 extends over 16 amino acids.

J is TRBJ1-5 and V is TRBV4-1; D not certain. The V gene lost 8 bases and the J gene lost 7 bases, with 18 bases spanning the gap. The CDR3 length is 14 residues. Germline V lookup: CDR1 MGHRA, CDR2 YSYEKL. In DNA form, the CDR3 reads TGCGCCAGCGCGGCGGGCCCGGTCAACCAGCCCCAGCATTTT. Translation: CASAAGPVNQPQHF.

CDR3 coding DNA: TGTGCCAGCAGTACTAGCGGGAGTGAACAAAGGGAGCTGTTTTTT. Amino acid sequence: CASSTSGSEQRELFF. The V gene is TRBV6-5, the J gene TRBJ2-2; 11 positions match TRBD2. Germline CDR1 MNHEY, CDR2 SVGAGI. V lost 5 bases to trimming and J lost 9 bases; unmatched junction nucleotides: 8. This CDR3 has 15 residues.

This clone was seen just once. V gene TRBV5-6 combines with J gene TRBJ1-4, with 7 bases that match TRBD1. The CDR3 covers 17 residues. Trimming removed 2 bases from V and 0 bases from J; junction bases left unmatched: 7. The germline V gene has CDR1 SGHDT and CDR2 YYEEEE. CDR3 amino acids: CASSFLQGTTTNEKLFF. The CDR3 nucleotides are TGTGCCAGCAGCTTCTTACAGGGGACCACAACTAATGAAAAACTGTTTTTT.